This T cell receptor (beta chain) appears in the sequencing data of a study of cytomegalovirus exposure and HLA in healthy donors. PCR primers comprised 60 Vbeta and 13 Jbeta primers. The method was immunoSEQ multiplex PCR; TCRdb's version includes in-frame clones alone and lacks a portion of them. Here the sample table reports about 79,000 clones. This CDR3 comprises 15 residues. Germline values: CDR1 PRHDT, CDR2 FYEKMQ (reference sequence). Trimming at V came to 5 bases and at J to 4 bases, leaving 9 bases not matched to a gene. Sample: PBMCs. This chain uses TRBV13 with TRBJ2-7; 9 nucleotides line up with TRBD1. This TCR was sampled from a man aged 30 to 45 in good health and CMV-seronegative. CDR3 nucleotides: TGTGCCAGCAGCCCTAGACAGGGGGTTTGGTACGAGCAGTACTTC. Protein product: CASSPRQGVWYEQYF.